The clone carrying this TCR beta chain was counted a few times. Its matching antigen is unknown. This sample is part of a study of cytomegalovirus exposure and HLA in healthy donors. Notes on the study in general: Testing in vitro showed a few CMV-associated chains specific for CMV antigens. Most CMV-associated TCR beta chains were later found to appear HLA-restricted. There were some V segments, including TRBV6-2 and TRBV6-3, excluded as indistinguishable.

The CDR3 sequence is 14 residues long. The germline V gene has CDR1 SGHRS and CDR2 YFSETQ. V was trimmed by 4 bases and J by 2 bases, leaving 9 bases between them. PCR amplification relied on 60 Vbeta primers (plus 13 Jbeta primers). Measured with immunoSEQ multiplex PCR; TCRdb has only the in-frame clones, and not every one. The sample records approximately 180,000 clones, 9.5% to 15% being singletons. The chain recombines TRBV5-1 with TRBJ1-4; possibly TRBD1 for D (5 bases). The sequencing input was PBMCs. This TCR was recovered from a man between 45 and 60 years old in good health and CMV-seropositive. CDR3 bases: TGCGCCAGCAGCGTTGGGGGGACTAATGAAAAACTGTTTTTT. Its protein is CASSVGGTNEKLFF.